The 10 T cell receptor beta chains in this list originate from one sample, sequenced in a study of T cells in localized non-small cell lung cancer. TCRdb keeps only in-frame clones here, not all; method: immunoSEQ multiplex PCR. This table has approximately 43,000 clones, around nine tenths appearing once. The sample in question was peripheral blood, obtained before any cancer treatment. The origin of the receptors is an older female donor with stage I squamous cell lung carcinoma.

CDR3 in DNA: TGTGCCTGGAGTTGGGGGAGGGCCCCCACAGATACGCAGTATTTT. Its protein is CAWSWGRAPTDTQYF. V usage is TRBV30 and J usage is TRBJ2-3; 7 nucleotides align to TRBD2. Germline trimming cut 2 bases from V and 2 bases from J; bases unmatched to any gene: 7. CDR1 GTSNPN and CDR2 SVGIG come from the germline V gene (reference sequence). CDR3 length: 15 amino acids.

This clone was seen a few times. This rearrangement joins TRBV5-6 to TRBJ2-7; TRBD2 matches at 10 bases. Germline V gene sequence: CDR1 SGHDT, CDR2 YYEEEE. Unmatched junction bases numbered 12, after V lost 3 bases and J lost 0 bases. The CDR3 extends over 18 amino acids. The CDR3 nucleotides are TGTGCCAGCAGCTGGAGGACTAGCGGTAAAATGAGCTCCTACGAGCAGTACTTC. Translation: CASSWRTSGKMSSYEQYF.

V gene TRBV7-6 combines with J gene TRBJ2-1; D perhaps matches TRBD2 (5 bases). The V end lost 5 bases, the J end lost 0 bases, and 5 bases lay between the germline ends. This CDR3 has 13 residues. Looked up from germline, CDR1 is SGHVS and CDR2 is FNYEAQ. In nucleotides, the CDR3 is TGTGCCAGCAGCCGGGGCTCCTACAATGAGCAGTTCTTC. The encoded protein is CASSRGSYNEQFF. The whole variable domain, filled in from reference TRBV7-6 and TRBJ2-1, reads GAGVSQSPRYKVTKRGQDVALRCDPISGHVSLYWYRQALGQGPEFLTYFNYEAQQDKSGLPNDRFSAERPEGSISTLTIQRTEQRDSAMYRCASSRGSYNEQFFGPGTRLTVL.

The V call is TRBV4-1, the J call TRBJ2-6; the match to TRBD2 covers 7 bases. The length of the CDR3 is 17 residues. Trimming removed 2 bases from V and 4 bases from J; junction bases left unmatched: 8. The V gene's germline CDR1 is MGHRA and CDR2 YSYEKL. The CDR3 nucleotides read TGCGCCAGCAGCCAAATCGGGCGGGGGTCAGGGGCCAACGTCCTGACTTTC. It yields the protein CASSQIGRGSGANVLTF.

The chain links TRBV19 to TRBJ1-1, with D unresolved. Germline V CDR1 and CDR2: LNHDA, SQIVND (reference sequence). Deletions cut 3 bases from V and 2 bases from J, with 10 bases between. The CDR3 is 14 amino acids. This CDR3 reads CASSMSGRNTEAFF. CDR3 sequence (DNA): TGTGCCAGTAGTATGAGTGGGCGAAACACTGAAGCTTTCTTT.

This chain uses TRBV19 with TRBJ2-7; D is possibly TRBD2 (5 bases). The CDR3 sequence is 14 residues long. Looked up from germline, CDR1 is LNHDA and CDR2 is SQIVND (reference sequence). Trimming left V 2 bases short and J 0 bases short, with 8 bases between. The CDR3 is CASSIPGSSYEQYF. As DNA, the CDR3 is TGTGCCAGTAGTATACCGGGAAGCTCCTACGAGCAGTACTTC.

Comments on this clone: The junction does not match germline at one end; this may be a read error. This rearrangement joins TRBV29-1 to TRBJ2-1; the match to TRBD1 covers 7 bases. The CDR3 has 14 amino acids. The germline gives CDR1 SQVTM, CDR2 ANQGSEA. The CDR3 coding sequence is TGCAGCGTTGATGGGGACAGAAACAGGTACGATAGGATCTTC. It specifies CSVDGDRNRYDRIF.

The V gene is TRBV19, the J gene TRBJ1-2, with a weak D call TRBD1 (6 bases). The germline V gene encodes CDR1 LNHDA and CDR2 SQIVND (reference sequence). The germline V and J ends were trimmed by 8 bases and 4 bases, with 23 bases remaining between them. CDR3 length equals 16 residues. CDR3 nucleotide sequence: TGTGCCAGTCGACCCCCTACTCCTACAGGGACCTATGGCTACACCTTC. Amino acid sequence: CASRPPTPTGTYGYTF.

The J gene is TRBJ2-6, the V gene TRBV18; 13 positions agree with TRBD2. The CDR3 runs 18 residues. Germline V gene data show CDR1 as KGHSH and CDR2 as LQKENI. The V segment lost 2 bases and the J segment 1 base; nucleotides outside the gene matches: 2. Written as DNA, the CDR3 is TGTGCCAGCTCACCAAGGACTAGCGGGAGATCTGGGGCCAACGTCCTGACTTTC. It is translated as CASSPRTSGRSGANVLTF. Drawing the rest from reference TRBV18 and TRBJ2-6, the complete variable domain is NAGVMQNPRHLVRRRGQEARLRCSPMKGHSHVYWYRQLPEEGLKFMVYLQKENIIDESGMPKERFSAEFPKEGPSILRIQQVVRGDSAAYFCASSPRTSGRSGANVLTFGAGSRLTVL.

The V gene is TRBV12-5, the J gene TRBJ2-1; TRBD2 matches 9 bases. The CDR3 length is 16 residues. The junction had 8 bases not matched to a gene; V was cut back by 4 bases and J by 4 bases. Looked up from germline, CDR1 is LGHNT and CDR2 is FRNRAP. In DNA form, the CDR3 reads TGTGCTAGTGGTTACTCCGGGACTAGCCGTTACAATGAGCAGTTCTTC. It translates to CASGYSGTSRYNEQFF.